This TCR beta chain was profiled in a study of blood T cell repertoires in COVID-19. Study overall: Whether acute or convalescent, the COVID-19 samples came from the United States, Italy and Spain.

Authors' methods: Estimation of nucleated cell counts was performed using reference gene primer amplification. This table comes from immunoSEQ multiplex PCR, and its TCRdb copy is limited to in-frame clones, with some not included. V, J and clone size are those of that table, while D and trimming were read from the DNA. The sample includes 45,000 or so clones, about nine tenths of them seen just once. Germline CDR1 reads SGHNT; CDR2 reads YYREEE (reference sequence). With V trimmed by 2 bases and J by 1 base, 2 bases remained unmatched. This CDR3 has 14 amino acids. This clone came up once. The sequencing input was peripheral blood. This clonotype originated in a man in his 70s with active COVID-19. The chain recombines TRBV5-4 with TRBJ2-5; TRBD2 matches at 7 bases. CDR3 amino acids: CASSLPGGQETQYF. In DNA, the CDR3 is TGTGCCAGCAGCTTACCGGGGGGCCAAGAGACCCAGTACTTC.